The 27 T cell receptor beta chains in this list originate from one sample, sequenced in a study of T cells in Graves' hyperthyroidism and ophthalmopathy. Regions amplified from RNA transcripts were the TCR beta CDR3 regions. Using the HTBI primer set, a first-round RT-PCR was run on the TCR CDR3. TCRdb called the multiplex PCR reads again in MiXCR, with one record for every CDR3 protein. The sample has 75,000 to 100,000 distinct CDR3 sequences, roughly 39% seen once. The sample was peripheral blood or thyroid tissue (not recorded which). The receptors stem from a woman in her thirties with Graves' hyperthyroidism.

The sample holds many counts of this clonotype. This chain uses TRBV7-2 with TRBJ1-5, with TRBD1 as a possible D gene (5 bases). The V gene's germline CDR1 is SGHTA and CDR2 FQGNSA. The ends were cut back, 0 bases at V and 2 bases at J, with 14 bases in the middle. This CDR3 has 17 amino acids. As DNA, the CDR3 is TGTGCCAGCAGCTTAGCCGGGACCTATAGCGGCAATCAGCCCCAGCATTTT. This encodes CASSLAGTYSGNQPQHF.

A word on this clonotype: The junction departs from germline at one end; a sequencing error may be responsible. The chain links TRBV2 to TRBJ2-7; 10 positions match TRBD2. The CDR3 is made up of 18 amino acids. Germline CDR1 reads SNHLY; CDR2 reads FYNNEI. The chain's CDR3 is CAGSRSGRVWAMAREQYF. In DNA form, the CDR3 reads TGTGCCGGCAGTCGAAGCGGGAGGGTCTGGGCTATGGCGCGGGAGCAGTACTTC.

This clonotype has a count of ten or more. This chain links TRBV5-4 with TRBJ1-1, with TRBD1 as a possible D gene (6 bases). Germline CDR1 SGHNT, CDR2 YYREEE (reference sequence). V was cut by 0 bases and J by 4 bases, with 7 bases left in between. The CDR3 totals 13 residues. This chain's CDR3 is CASSLEQGTEAFF. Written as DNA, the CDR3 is TGTGCCAGCAGCTTGGAACAGGGCACTGAAGCTTTCTTT.

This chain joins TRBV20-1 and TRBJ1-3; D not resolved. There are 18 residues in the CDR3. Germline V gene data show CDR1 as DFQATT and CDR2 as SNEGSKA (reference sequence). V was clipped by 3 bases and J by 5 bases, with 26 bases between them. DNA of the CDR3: TGCAGTGCTAGCCTATTACTAGCGGGAGGATATGTGAGAAACACCATATATTTT. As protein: CSASLLLAGGYVRNTIYF.

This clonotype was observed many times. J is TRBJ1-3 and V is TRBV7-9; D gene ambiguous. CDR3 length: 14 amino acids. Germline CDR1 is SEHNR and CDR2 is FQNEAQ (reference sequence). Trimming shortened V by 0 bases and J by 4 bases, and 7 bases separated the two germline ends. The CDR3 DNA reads TGTGCCAGCAGCTTAGCGGGCATCGGAAACACCATATATTTT. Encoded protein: CASSLAGIGNTIYF. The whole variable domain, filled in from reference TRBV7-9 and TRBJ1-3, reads DTGVSQNPRHKITKRGQNVTFRCDPISEHNRLYWYRQTLGQGPEFLTYFQNEAQLEKSRLLSDRFSAERPKGSFSTLEIQRTEQGDSAMYLCASSLAGIGNTIYFGEGSWLTVV.

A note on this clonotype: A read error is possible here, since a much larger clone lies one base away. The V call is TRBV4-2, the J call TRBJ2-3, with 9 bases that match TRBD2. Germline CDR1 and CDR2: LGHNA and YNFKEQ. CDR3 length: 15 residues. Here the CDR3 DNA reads TGTGCCAGCAGCCAAAGCGGGAGGCGGGCAGATACGCGGTATTTT. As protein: CASSQSGRRADTRYF.

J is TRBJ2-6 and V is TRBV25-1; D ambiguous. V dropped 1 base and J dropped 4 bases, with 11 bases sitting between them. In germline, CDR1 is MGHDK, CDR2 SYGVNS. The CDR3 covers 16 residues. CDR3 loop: CASSESGVRGANVLTF. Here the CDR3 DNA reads TGTGCCAGCAGTGAATCTGGGGTGAGAGGGGCCAACGTCCTGACTTTC.

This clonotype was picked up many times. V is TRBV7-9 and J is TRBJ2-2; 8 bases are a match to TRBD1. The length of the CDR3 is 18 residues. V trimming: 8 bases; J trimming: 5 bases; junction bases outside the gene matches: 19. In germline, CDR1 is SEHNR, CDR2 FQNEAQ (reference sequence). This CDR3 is CASSPLDRDPRWTGELFF. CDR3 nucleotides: TGTGCCAGCTCACCCCTGGACAGGGACCCCCGATGGACCGGGGAGCTGTTTTTT.

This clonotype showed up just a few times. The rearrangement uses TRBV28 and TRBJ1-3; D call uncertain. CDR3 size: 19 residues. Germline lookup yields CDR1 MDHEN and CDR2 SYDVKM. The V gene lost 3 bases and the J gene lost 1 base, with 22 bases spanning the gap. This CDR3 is CASSLLRSWTRLSGNTIYF. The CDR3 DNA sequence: TGTGCCAGCAGTTTGCTTCGCTCTTGGACGCGATTATCTGGAAACACCATATATTTT.

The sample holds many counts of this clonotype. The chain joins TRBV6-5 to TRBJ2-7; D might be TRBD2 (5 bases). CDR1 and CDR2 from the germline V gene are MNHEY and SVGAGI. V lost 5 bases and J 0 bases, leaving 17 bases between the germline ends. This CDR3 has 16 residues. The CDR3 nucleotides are TGTGCCAGCAGTGAAGAGGGCAGAGCCCACTCCTACGAGCAGTACTTC. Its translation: CASSEEGRAHSYEQYF.

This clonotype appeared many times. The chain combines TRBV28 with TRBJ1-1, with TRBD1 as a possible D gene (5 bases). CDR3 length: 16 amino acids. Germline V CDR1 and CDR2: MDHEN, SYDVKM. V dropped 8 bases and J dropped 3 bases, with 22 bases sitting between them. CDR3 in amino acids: CASLSGRASWDTEAFF. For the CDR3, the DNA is TGTGCCAGCTTATCAGGGAGAGCGAGTTGGGACACTGAAGCTTTCTTT. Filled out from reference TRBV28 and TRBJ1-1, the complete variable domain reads DVKVTQSSRYLVKRTGEKVFLECVQDMDHENMFWYRQDPGLGLRLIYFSYDVKMKEKGDIPEGYSVSREKKERFSLILESASTNQTSMYLCASLSGRASWDTEAFFGQGTRLTVV.

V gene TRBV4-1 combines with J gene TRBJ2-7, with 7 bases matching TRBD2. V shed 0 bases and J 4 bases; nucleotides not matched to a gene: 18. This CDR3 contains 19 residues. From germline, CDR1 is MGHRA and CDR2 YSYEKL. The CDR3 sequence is CASSQDFSGVAGVLYEQYF. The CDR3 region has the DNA TGCGCCAGCAGCCAAGATTTTTCCGGTGTAGCGGGCGTTCTTTACGAGCAGTACTTC.

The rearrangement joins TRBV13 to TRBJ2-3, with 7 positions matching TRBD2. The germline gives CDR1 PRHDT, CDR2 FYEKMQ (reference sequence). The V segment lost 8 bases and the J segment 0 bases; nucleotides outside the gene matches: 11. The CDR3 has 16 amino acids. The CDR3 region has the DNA TGTGCCAGCGGATTCCTACTAGCGCTTAGCACAGATACGCAGTATTTT. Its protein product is CASGFLLALSTDTQYF.

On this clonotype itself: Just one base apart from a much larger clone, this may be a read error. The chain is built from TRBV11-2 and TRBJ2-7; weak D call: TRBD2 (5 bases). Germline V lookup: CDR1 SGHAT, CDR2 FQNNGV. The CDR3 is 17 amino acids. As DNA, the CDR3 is TGTGCCGGCAGCTTACGAGGGATCTGGCAGCCCACCTACGAGCAGTACTTC. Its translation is CAGSLRGIWQPTYEQYF.

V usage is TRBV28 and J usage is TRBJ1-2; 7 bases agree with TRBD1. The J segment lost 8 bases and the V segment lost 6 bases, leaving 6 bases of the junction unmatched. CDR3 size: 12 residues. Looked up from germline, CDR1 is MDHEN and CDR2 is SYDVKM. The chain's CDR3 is CASRTGEEGYTF. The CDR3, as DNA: TGTGCCAGCAGAACAGGGGAAGAGGGCTACACCTTC.

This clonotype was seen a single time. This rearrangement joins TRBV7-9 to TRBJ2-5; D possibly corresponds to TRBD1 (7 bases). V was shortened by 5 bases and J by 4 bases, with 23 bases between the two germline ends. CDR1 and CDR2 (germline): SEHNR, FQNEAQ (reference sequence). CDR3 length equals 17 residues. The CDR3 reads CASSPRGNTGEAETQYF. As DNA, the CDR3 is TGTGCCAGCAGCCCCAGGGGGAACACCGGGGAGGCAGAGACCCAGTACTTC.

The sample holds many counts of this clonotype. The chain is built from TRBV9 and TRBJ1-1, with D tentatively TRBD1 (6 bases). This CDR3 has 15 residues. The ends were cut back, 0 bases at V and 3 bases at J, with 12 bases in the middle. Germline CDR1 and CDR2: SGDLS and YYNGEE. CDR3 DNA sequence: TGTGCCAGCAGCGTAGGGGGGGCGCAAGACACTGAAGCTTTCTTT. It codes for CASSVGGAQDTEAFF.

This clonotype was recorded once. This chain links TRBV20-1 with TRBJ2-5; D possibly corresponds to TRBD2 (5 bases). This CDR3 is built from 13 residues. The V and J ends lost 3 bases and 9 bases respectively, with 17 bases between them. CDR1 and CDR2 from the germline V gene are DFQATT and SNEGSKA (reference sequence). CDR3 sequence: CSARRVADQPQYF. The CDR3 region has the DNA TGCAGTGCTAGGAGGGTCGCGGATCAGCCCCAGTACTTC.

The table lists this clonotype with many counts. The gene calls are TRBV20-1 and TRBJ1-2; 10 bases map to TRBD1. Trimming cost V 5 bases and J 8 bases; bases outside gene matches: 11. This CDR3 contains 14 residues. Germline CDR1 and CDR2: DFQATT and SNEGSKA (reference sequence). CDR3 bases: TGCAGTGCTCCACACCCGACAGGGGGCTACGGCTACACCTTC. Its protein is CSAPHPTGGYGYTF.

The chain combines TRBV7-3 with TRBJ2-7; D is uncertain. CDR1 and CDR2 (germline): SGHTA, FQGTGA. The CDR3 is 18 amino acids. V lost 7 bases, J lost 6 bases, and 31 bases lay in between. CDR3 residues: CASNSRASATGPEREQYF. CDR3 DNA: TGTGCCAGCAACTCCCGGGCCAGCGCGACTGGACCTGAGCGCGAGCAGTACTTC.

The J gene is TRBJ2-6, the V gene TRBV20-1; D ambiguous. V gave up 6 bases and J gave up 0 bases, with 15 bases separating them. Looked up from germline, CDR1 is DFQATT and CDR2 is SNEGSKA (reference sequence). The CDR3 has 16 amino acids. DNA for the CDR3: TGCAGTGCGGTGGAGTTTTCCTCCTCTGGGGCCAACGTCCTGACTTTC. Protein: CSAVEFSSSGANVLTF.

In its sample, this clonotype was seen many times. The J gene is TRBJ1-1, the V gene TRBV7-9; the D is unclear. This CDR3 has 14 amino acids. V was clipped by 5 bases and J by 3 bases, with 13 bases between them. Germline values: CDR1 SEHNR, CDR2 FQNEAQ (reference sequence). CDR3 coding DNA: TGTGCCAGCAGCCCAGCGGTTTACGACACTGAAGCTTTCTTT. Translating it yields CASSPAVYDTEAFF.

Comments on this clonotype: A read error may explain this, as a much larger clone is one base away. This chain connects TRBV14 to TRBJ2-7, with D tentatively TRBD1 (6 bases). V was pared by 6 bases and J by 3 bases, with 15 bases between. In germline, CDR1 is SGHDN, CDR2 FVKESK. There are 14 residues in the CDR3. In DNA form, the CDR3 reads TGTGCCAGCAGGCCCCACCGGACAGACTACGAGCAGTACTTC. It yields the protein CASRPHRTDYEQYF.

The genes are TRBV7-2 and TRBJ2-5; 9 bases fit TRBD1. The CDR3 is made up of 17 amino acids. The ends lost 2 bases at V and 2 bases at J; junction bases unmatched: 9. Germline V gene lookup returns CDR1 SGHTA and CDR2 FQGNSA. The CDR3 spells CASSLYRGGQGQETQYF. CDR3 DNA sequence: TGTGCCAGCAGCTTATACCGTGGGGGACAGGGTCAAGAGACCCAGTACTTC.

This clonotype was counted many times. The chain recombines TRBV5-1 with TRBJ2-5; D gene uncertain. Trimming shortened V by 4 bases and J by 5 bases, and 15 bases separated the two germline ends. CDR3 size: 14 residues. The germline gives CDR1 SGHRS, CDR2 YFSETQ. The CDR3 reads CASSVGTTRETQYF. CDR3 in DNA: TGCGCCAGCAGCGTCGGCACAACTCGGGAGACCCAGTACTTC.

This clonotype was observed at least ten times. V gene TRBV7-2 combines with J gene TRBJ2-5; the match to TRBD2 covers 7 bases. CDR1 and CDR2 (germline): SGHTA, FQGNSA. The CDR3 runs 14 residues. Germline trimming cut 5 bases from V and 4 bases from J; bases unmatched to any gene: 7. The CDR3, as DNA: TGTGCCAGCAGCCCCATCCTAGCGGCAGAGACCCAGTACTTC. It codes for CASSPILAAETQYF.

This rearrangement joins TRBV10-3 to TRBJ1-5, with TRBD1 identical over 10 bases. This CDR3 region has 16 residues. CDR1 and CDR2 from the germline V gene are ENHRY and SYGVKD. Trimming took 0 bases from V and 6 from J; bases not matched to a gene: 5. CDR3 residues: CAISESRTGGGQPQHF. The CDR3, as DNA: TGTGCCATCAGTGAGTCGAGGACAGGGGGAGGTCAGCCCCAGCATTTT.